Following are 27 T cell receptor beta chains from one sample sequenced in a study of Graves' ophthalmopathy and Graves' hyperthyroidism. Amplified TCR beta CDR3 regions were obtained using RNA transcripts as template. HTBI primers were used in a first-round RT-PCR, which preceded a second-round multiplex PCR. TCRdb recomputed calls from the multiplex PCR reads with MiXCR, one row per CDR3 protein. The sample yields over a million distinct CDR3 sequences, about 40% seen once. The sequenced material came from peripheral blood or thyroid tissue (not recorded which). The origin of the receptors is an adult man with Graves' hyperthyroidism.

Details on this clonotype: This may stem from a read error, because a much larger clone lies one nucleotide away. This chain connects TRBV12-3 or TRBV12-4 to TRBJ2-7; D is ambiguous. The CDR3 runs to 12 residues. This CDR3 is CASGFMNYEQYF. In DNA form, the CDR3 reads TGTGCCAGCGGTTTCATGAATTACGAGCAGTACTTC.

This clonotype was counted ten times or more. The DNA of the CDR3 is TGTGCCAGCAGCGCCCGCCCCTCAGCGGGAGGGGAAGAGACCCAGTACTTC. Translated: CASSARPSAGGEETQYF. V is TRBV7-9 and J is TRBJ2-5; 10 bases match TRBD2. CDR1 and CDR2 from the germline V gene are SEHNR and FQNEAQ (reference sequence). The CDR3 totals 17 residues. Unmatched junction bases numbered 12, after V lost 5 bases and J lost 3 bases.

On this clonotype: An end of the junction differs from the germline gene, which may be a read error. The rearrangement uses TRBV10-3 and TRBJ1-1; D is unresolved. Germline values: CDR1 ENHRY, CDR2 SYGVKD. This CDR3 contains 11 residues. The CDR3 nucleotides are TGTGCCAGCAGTATGGGTGTTTTGGCTTTCTTT. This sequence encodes CASSMGVLAFF.

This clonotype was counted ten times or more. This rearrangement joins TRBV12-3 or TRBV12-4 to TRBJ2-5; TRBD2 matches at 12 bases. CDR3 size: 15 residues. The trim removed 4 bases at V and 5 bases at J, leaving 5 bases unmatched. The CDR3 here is CASSSGLAGWETQYF. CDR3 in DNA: TGTGCCAGCAGTTCCGGACTAGCGGGATGGGAGACCCAGTACTTC.

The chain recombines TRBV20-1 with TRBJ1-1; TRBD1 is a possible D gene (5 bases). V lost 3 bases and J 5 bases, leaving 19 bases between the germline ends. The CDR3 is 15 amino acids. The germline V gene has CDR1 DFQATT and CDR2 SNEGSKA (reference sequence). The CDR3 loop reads CSARARLVGETEAFF. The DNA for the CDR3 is TGCAGTGCTAGGGCGCGGCTCGTAGGGGAGACTGAAGCTTTCTTT.

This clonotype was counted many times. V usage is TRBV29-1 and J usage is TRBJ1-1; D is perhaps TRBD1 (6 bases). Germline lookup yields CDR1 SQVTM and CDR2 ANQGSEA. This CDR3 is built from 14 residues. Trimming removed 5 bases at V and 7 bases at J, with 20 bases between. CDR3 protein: CSVPGGKGFGEAFF. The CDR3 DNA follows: TGCAGCGTTCCCGGGGGCAAAGGGTTTGGTGAAGCTTTCTTT.

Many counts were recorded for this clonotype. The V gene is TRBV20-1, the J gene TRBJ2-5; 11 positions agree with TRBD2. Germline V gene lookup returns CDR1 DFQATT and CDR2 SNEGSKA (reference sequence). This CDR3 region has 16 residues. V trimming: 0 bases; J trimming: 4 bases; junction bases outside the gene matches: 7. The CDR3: CSARDRLAGGRETQYF. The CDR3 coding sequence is TGCAGTGCTAGAGATCGGCTAGCGGGGGGAAGAGAGACCCAGTACTTC.

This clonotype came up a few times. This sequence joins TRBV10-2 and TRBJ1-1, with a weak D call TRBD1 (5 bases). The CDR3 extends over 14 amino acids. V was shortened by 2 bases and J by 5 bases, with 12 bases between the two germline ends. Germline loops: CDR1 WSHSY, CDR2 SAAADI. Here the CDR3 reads CASSERDWGTEAFF. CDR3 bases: TGCGCCAGCAGTGAGAGGGACTGGGGAACTGAAGCTTTCTTT.

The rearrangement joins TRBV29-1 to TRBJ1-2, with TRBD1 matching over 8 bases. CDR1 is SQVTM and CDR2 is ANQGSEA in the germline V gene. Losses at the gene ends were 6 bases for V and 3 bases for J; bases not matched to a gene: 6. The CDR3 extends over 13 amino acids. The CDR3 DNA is TGCAGCGTCCCCGGGACAGGACACTATGGCTACACCTTC. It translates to CSVPGTGHYGYTF.

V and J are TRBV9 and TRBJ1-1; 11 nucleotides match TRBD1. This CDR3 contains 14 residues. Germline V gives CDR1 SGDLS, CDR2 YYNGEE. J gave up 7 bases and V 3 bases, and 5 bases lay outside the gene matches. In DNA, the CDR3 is TGTGCCAGCAGCGGGGGACAGGGGGAGTGTGAAGCTTTCTTT. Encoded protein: CASSGGQGECEAFF.

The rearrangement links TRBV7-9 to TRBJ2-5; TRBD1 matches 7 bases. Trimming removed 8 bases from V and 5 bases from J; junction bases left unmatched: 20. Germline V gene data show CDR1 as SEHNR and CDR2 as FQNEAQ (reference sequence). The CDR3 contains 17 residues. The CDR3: CASEPTGADLEDETQYF. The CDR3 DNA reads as TGTGCCAGCGAACCAACAGGGGCGGATTTGGAAGATGAGACCCAGTACTTC. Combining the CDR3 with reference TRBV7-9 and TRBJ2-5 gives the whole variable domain DTGVSQNPRHKITKRGQNVTFRCDPISEHNRLYWYRQTLGQGPEFLTYFQNEAQLEKSRLLSDRFSAERPKGSFSTLEIQRTEQGDSAMYLCASEPTGADLEDETQYFGPGTRLLVL.

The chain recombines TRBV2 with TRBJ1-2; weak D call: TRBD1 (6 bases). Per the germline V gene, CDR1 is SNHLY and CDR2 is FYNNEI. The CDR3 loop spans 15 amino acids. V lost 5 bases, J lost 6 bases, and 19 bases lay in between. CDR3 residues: CASSFLYRGADGYTF. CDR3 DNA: TGTGCCAGCAGTTTTTTGTACCGGGGGGCAGATGGCTACACCTTC.

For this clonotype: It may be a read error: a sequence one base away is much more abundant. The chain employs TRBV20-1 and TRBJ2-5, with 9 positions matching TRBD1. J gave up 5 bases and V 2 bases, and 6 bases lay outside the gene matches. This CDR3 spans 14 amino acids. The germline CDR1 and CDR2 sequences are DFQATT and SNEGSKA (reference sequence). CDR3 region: CSARRTGVFETQYF. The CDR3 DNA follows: TGCAGTGCTAGAAGGACAGGGGTTTTCGAGACCCAGTACTTC.

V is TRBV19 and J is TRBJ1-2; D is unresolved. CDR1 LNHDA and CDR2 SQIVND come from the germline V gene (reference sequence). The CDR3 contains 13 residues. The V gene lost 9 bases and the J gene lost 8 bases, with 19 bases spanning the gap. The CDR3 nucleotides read TGTGCCAGCAGTTATTCGCTACGGGGAGGCTACACCTTC. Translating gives CASSYSLRGGYTF. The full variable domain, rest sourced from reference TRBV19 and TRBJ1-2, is DGGITQSPKYLFRKEGQNVTLSCEQNLNHDAMYWYRQDPGQGLRLIYYSQIVNDFQKGDIAEGYSVSREKKESFPLTVTSAQKNPTAFYLCASSYSLRGGYTFGSGTRLTVV.

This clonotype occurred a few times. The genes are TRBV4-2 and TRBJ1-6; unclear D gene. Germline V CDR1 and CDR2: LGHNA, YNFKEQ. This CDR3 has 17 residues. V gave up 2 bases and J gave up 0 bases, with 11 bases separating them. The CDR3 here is CASSQYFGSSYNSPLHF. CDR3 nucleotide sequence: TGTGCCAGCAGCCAATACTTTGGGTCCTCCTATAATTCACCCCTCCACTTT.

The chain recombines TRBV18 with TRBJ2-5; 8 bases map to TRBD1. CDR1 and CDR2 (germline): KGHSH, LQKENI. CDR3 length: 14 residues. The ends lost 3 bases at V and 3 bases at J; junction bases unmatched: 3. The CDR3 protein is CASSPMGQEETQYF. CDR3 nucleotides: TGTGCCAGCTCACCTATGGGACAGGAAGAGACCCAGTACTTC.

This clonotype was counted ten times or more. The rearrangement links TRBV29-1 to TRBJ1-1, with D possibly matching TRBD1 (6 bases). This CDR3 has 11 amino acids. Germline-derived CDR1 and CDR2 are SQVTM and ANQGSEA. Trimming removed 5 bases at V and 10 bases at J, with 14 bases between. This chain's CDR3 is CSVRGALGAFF. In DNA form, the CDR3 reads TGCAGCGTTCGGGGGGCGCTGGGAGCTTTCTTT.

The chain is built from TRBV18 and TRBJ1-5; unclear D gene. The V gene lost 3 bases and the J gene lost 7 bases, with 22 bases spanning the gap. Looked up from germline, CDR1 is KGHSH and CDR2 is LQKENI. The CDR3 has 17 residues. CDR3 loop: CASSPVGGGREGQPQHF. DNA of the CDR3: TGTGCCAGCTCACCCGTCGGCGGCGGACGCGAAGGGCAGCCCCAGCATTTT.

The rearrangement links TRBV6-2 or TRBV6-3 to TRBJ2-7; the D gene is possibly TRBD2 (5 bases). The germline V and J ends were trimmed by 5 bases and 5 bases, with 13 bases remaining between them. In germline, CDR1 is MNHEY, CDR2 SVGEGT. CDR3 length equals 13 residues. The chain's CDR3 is CASSLAFSNEQYF. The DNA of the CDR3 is TGTGCCAGCAGTCTAGCTTTTAGCAACGAGCAGTACTTC.

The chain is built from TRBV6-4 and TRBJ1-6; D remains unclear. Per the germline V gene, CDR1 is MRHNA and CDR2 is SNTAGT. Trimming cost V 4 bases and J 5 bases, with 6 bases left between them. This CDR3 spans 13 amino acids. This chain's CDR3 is CASSVQNNSPLHF. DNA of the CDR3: TGTGCCAGCAGTGTCCAGAATAATTCACCCCTCCACTTT.

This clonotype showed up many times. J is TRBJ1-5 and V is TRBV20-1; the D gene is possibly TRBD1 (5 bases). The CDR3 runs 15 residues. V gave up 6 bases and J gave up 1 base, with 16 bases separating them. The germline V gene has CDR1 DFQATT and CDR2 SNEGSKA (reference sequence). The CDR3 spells CSAVYRDPSNQPQHF. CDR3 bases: TGCAGTGCAGTTTATCGGGACCCGAGCAATCAGCCCCAGCATTTT.

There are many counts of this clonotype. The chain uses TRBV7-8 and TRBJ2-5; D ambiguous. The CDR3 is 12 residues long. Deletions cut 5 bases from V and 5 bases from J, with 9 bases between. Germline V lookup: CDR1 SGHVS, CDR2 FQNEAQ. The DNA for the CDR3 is TGTGCCAGCAGCCAAAGCAAGGAGACCCAGTACTTC. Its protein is CASSQSKETQYF.

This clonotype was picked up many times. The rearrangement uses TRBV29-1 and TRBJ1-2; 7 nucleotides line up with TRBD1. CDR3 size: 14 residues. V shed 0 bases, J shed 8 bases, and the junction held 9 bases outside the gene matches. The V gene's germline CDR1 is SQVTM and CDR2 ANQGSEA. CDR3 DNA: TGCAGCGTTGAAGATCGCGGCAGGGGGGAGGGCTACACCTTC. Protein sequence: CSVEDRGRGEGYTF.

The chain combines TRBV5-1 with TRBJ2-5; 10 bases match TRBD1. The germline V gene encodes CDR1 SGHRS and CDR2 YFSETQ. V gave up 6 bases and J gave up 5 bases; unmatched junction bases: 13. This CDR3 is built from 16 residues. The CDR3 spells CASTRLPTGGRETQYF. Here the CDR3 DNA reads TGCGCCAGCACCCGCCTACCGACAGGGGGCCGGGAGACCCAGTACTTC.

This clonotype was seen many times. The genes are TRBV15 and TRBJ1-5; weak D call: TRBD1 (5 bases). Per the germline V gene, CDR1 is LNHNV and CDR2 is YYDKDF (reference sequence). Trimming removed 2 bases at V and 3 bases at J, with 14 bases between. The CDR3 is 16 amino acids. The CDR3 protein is CATSRPFDGANQPQHF. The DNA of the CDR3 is TGTGCCACCAGCAGACCGTTTGATGGGGCCAATCAGCCCCAGCATTTT.

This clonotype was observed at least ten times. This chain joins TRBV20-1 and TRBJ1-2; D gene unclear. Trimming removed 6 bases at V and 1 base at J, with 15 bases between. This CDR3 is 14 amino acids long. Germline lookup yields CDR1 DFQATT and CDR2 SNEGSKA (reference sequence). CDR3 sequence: CSADEAGSNYGYTF. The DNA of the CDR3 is TGCAGTGCCGACGAAGCCGGCAGTAACTATGGCTACACCTTC.

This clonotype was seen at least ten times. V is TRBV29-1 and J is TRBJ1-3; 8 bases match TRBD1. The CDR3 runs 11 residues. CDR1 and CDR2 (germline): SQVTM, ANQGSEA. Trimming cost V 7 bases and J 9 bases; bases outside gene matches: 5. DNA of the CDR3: TGCAGCGCCTGGACAGGGAGCACCATATATTTT. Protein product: CSAWTGSTIYF.